This record covers a single TCR beta chain. Antigen specificity is unknown. The entry originates in a study of shared clonotypes between healthy human individuals. On the study more broadly: Researchers assigned three CD4 naive, three CD4 memory, two CD8 naive and one CD8 memory plate to each donor.

Libraries were prepared by immunoSEQ multiplex PCR; TCRdb keeps only in-frame clonotypes and omits some of them. The table shows roughly 1.4 million clones, with approximately 98.5% occurring only once. Regarding the study as a whole: Sampling involved blood alone; tissue repertoires likely differ. Between a handful of donors, naive CD4 clonotypes were shared at a level of around 4.8%.

The source material was naive CD4+ T cells sorted from blood. The subset denotes: CD45RA+ positively selected. The TCR sequence derives from a man aged 30 to 39 in good health.

CDR3: CASSLKALANQPQHF. The CDR3 DNA sequence: TGTGCCAGCAGTTTGAAGGCTTTAGCTAATCAGCCCCAGCATTTT. The chain couples TRBV27 to TRBJ1-5, with unresolved D. V was clipped by 3 bases and J by 4 bases, with 13 bases between them. The CDR3 runs 15 residues. Germline CDR1 is MNHEY and CDR2 is SMNVEV (reference sequence).